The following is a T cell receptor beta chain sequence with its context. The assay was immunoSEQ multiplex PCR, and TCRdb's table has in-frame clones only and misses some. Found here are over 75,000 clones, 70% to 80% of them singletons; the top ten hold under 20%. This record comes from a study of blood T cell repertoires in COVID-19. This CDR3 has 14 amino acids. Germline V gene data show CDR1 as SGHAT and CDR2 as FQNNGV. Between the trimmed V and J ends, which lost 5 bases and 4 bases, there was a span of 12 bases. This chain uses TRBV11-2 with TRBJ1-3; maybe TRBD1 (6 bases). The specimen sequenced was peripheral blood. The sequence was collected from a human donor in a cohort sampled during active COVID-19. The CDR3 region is CASSPQGVGNTIYF. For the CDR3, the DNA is TGTGCCAGCAGCCCACAGGGAGTAGGAAACACCATATATTTT.